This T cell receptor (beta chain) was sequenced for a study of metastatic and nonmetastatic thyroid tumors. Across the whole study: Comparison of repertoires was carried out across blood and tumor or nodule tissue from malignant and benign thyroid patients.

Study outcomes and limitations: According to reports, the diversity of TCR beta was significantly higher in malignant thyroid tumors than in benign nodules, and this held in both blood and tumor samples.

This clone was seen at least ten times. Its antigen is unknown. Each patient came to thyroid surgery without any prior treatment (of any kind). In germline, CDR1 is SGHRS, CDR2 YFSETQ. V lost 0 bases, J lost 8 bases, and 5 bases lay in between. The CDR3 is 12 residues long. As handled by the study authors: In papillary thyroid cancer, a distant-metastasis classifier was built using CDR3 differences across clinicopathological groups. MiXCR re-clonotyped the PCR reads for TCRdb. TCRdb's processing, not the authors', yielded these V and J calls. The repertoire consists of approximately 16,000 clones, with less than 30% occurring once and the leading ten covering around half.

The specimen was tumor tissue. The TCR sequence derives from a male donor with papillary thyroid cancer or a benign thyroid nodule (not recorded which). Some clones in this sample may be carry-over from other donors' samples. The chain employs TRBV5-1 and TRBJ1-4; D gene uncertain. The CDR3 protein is CASSLAGEKLFF. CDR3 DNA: TGCGCCAGCAGCTTGGCCGGGGAAAAACTGTTTTTT.